The source of this T cell receptor beta chain is a study of T cells in Graves' hyperthyroidism and ophthalmopathy. The investigators amplified TCR beta CDR3 regions from RNA transcripts. HTBI primers were the set used in a first-round RT-PCR of the TCR CDR3. MiXCR, run by TCRdb on the multiplex PCR reads, gives a single entry per CDR3 protein. Of around 530,000 distinct CDR3 sequences in the sample, roughly 15% were seen once. From germline, CDR1 is SGHDN and CDR2 FVKESK. Trimming shortened V by 4 bases and J by 2 bases, and 15 bases separated the two germline ends. CDR3 size: 15 residues. This clonotype showed up many times.

Sequenced input: blood. The sequence came from a woman between 18 and 30 years old with Graves' ophthalmopathy. This chain links TRBV14 with TRBJ2-7, with a tentative D call TRBD2 (5 bases). The CDR3 DNA sequence: TGTGCCAGCAGCCCCAGAGGGAGAAGTACCTACGAGCAGTACTTC. This codes for CASSPRGRSTYEQYF.